The 10 T cell receptor beta chains given below trace back to one sample, sequenced in a study of CD8 T cells in Susac syndrome. The RNA, roughly 0.5 to 1 ug, was put through reverse transcription using random hexamers. TCRdb redid the calling of the immunoSEQ multiplex PCR reads with MiXCR, one entry per CDR3 protein. The sample contains roughly 140,000 distinct CDR3 sequences, around 96% of which appear only once. Sequenced sample: CD4+ T cells from PBMCs. These TCRs come from a human donor with Susac syndrome.

This chain connects TRBV20-1 to TRBJ1-4, with 11 bases fitting TRBD1. Per germline, CDR1 DFQATT and CDR2 SNEGSKA (reference sequence). V dropped 6 bases and J dropped 8; count of bases not matched to a gene: 5. This CDR3 contains 13 residues. The CDR3 DNA follows: TGCAGTGCCCTGGGACAGGGGGTCGAAAAACTGTTTTTT. Its protein product is CSALGQGVEKLFF.

The V gene is TRBV9, the J gene TRBJ2-2; D uncertain. With 3 bases removed from V and 8 bases from J, the gap between germline ends came to 8 bases. The V gene's germline CDR1 is SGDLS and CDR2 YYNGEE. The CDR3 is 12 residues long. This chain's CDR3 is CASSASVGELFF. In DNA, the CDR3 is TGTGCCAGCAGCGCATCTGTAGGGGAGCTGTTTTTT.

The chain joins TRBV5-6 to TRBJ1-2; D may be TRBD1 (5 bases). The CDR3 extends over 12 amino acids. Germline assignment: CDR1 SGHDT and CDR2 YYEEEE. The ends were cut back, 7 bases at V and 4 bases at J, with 11 bases in the middle. The CDR3 region is CASGTISYGYTF. The CDR3 nucleotides read TGTGCCAGCGGGACGATCAGCTATGGCTACACCTTC.

This clonotype was seen a single time. V gene TRBV20-1 combines with J gene TRBJ1-1; the D gene is possibly TRBD1 (5 bases). CDR3 length: 14 amino acids. The germline V gene has CDR1 DFQATT and CDR2 SNEGSKA (reference sequence). The V end was cut by 0 bases, the J end by 4 bases, with 12 bases between. CDR3 DNA sequence: TGCAGTGCTAGAGATCGGCAGGGTGGCACTGAAGCTTTCTTT. Residues: CSARDRQGGTEAFF.

As DNA, the CDR3 is TGCAGCGTTGTAGGACAGTCGAAAGAGACCCAGTACTTC. This codes for CSVVGQSKETQYF. The chain recombines TRBV29-1 with TRBJ2-5; possible D gene TRBD1, 6 bases. The V end was cut by 4 bases, the J end by 3 bases, with 12 bases between. The CDR3 runs to 13 residues. Germline-derived CDR1 and CDR2 are SQVTM and ANQGSEA.

The CDR3 nucleotides are TGTGCCACCAGCAGGTCGGCTAGGTTCCAAGAGACCCAGTACTTC. Its translation is CATSRSARFQETQYF. The V and J genes are TRBV15 and TRBJ2-5; no clear D gene. The germline CDR1 and CDR2 sequences are LNHNV and YYDKDF (reference sequence). CDR3 length: 15 amino acids. V was shortened by 3 bases and J by 1 base, with 12 bases between the two germline ends.

The rearrangement joins TRBV9 to TRBJ2-7; no reliable D call. Germline V gene sequence: CDR1 SGDLS, CDR2 YYNGEE. This CDR3 is built from 14 residues. The V end was cut by 0 bases, the J end by 5 bases, with 12 bases between. CDR3 bases: TGTGCCAGCAGCGTAGGCCCAGGTAATGACGAGCAGTACTTC. Translation gives CASSVGPGNDEQYF.

This clonotype has only a few counts. The chain carries TRBV7-9 and TRBJ2-3, with D hard to call. V gave up 1 base and J gave up 6 bases, with 2 bases separating them. Germline V gene data show CDR1 as SEHNR and CDR2 as FQNEAQ (reference sequence). This CDR3 has 11 residues. CDR3 nucleotides: TGTGCCAGCAGCTTAGTGGATACGCAGTATTTT. It encodes CASSLVDTQYF.

This chain links TRBV7-6 with TRBJ2-5, with a possible D match to TRBD1 (5 bases). Looked up from germline, CDR1 is SGHVS and CDR2 is FNYEAQ. V gave up 5 bases and J gave up 5 bases, with 15 bases separating them. This CDR3 contains 14 residues. In nucleotides, the CDR3 is TGTGCCAGCAGCCCGGTTAGGGGAAGGGAGACCCAGTACTTC. Translating gives CASSPVRGRETQYF.

The chain joins TRBV18 to TRBJ1-5, with 12 nucleotides matching TRBD1. J lost 11 bases, V lost 5 bases, and 10 bases had no gene match. Germline CDR1 reads KGHSH; CDR2 reads LQKENI. The length of the CDR3 is 15 residues. The CDR3 protein is CASSASGTGGRTQHF. The CDR3 DNA is TGTGCCAGCTCAGCCTCAGGGACAGGGGGCAGGACCCAGCATTTT.